This T cell receptor (beta chain) was sequenced for a study of CD4 T cells in relation to SARS-CoV-2 and coronaviruses (dated by TCRdb to the early 2020s). Background on the whole study: In the ViraFEST assay, PBMCs were cultured with antigen for nine to ten days, after which TCR beta CDR3s were sequenced to identify clonal expansions specific to the antigen. Across all 12 patients in the convalescent cohort, the median age was around 40 years, with a range of roughly 21 to 80 years. The roughly twelve convalescent patients included 8 males and 4 females; two subjects were Hispanic. Patient-derived lymphoblastoid cell lines were used to map the HLA restriction of shared crossreactive spike epitopes. At the level of individual TCR clonotypes, the study measured memory CD4+ T cell crossreactivity between SARS-CoV-2 spike protein and common cold coronavirus spike proteins. The Adaptive Biotechnologies TCR-sequencing kit was used to sequence samples from three pre-COVID donors and the naive versus memory experiments, while other data came from Illumina-based sequencing. A different TCR-beta assay, based on Illumina, was used to sequence expansion assays from other donors in the study.

DNA from CEF-cultured naive and memory CD4+ T cells underwent immunoSEQ TCR-beta sequencing at survey level. On the authors' methods: During preprocessing, nonproductive sequences were removed, as were CDR3s that did not start with C, did not end with F or W, or were shorter than 7 amino acids. The MANAFEST web app was used to call antigen-specific clonotypes on the basis of expansion compared with the reference and with other culture wells. To be counted as positive, a clone had to show significant expansion compared with the reference culture, at an FDR below 0.05, in 2 of 3 replicate wells. To be called positive, a clone also had to show significant expansion compared with every other tandem well and an odds ratio greater than 5. Cultured and uncultured naive and memory CD4+ repertoires were searched for previously identified spike- and CEF-reactive CDR3s. CDR3 homology was measured as pairwise Levenshtein distance, computed with the stringdist R package after trimming three terminal residues from each end. Drawn from immuneACCESS, this table holds only the in-frame rearrangements with V and J called that TCRdb kept. Clones are partly lost; checked studies trace under half to an unresolved V gene and leave the rest unexplained. That table is the source of V, J and clone size, and D and trimming were worked out from the DNA. Counted in this sample were fewer than 45,000 clones; 75% to 90% of them appeared once. The ten largest account for 0.95% to 1.5% of the sample.

Naive and memory CD4+ T cells were separated from cryopreserved PBMCs by first enriching for CD4 and then performing EasySep naive CD4+ T cell enrichment. Sorted naive or memory CD4+ T cells (about 99,000) were grown at a 1:1 ratio with T cell-depleted PBMCs and CEF peptides for about eleven days. Triplicate replicate wells were generally used for each peptide culture condition. Ficoll-Paque PLUS gradient centrifugation was used to isolate PBMCs from leukapheresis product or whole blood. PBMCs were either cryopreserved at -140 degrees C or used fresh in the expansion assay. The QIAamp Micro DNA Kit was used to extract genomic DNA from the CD4+ T cells. The paper's findings and limits, for the study overall: Since the crossreactivity analysis centred on spike protein, crossreactivity against other viral proteins was not assessed. Significantly weaker SARS-CoV-2-driven expansion was shown by crossreactive clones than by monoreactive clones, consistent with antigenic imprinting. In approximately 60% of donors, memory CD4+ clonotypes turned up that crossrecognized SARS-CoV-2 and at least one common cold coronavirus spike. Sequencing naive versus memory cells indicated that the assay picks up memory recall responses, not primary responses primed during culture. Because no donor provided both pre-pandemic and post-infection samples, tracing the source of pre-existing responses was limited. The study was limited by small numbers of patients and tested TCRs.

With regard to this clone: Its binding antigen is unknown. Base qualities are not provided; no much larger clone lies one nucleotide away.

The germline V gene yields SGHVS for CDR1 and FQNEAQ for CDR2. The V end loses 0 bases and the J end loses 3 bases, and a stretch of 16 bases separates them. The CDR3 numbers 17 residues from cysteine through phenylalanine. CDR3 DNA only is kept here, 51 bases in frame from base 1. The sequence derives from an adult with COVID-19. The sequence joins TRBV7-8 to TRBJ2-3; TRBD2 might be the D gene, on 5 matching bases. The material sequenced was naive CD4+ T cells from PBMCs, cultured in vitro. In the paper's terms, the cell subset or site label means: naive CD4+ T cells isolated by negative enrichment. The nucleotide sequence reads as follows: TGTGCCAGCAGCTTAGCAAGGGCTAGCCGGAGAACAGATACGCAGTATTTT. This sequence encodes CASSLARASRRTDTQYF.